The rows below give T cell receptor beta chains drawn from one sample of a study of regulatory T cells in long-lasting Graves disease. TCRdb processed the multiplex PCR reads anew with MiXCR; each CDR3 protein has one entry. The top ten clones hold 14% of a sample with around 250,000 distinct CDR3 sequences, about 20% of them seen once. Separately, the same data were catalogued under a study of T cells in Graves' hyperthyroidism and ophthalmopathy.

The sequences come from peripheral blood mononuclear cells (PBMCs), collected at new diagnosis, from a patient treated with antithyroid drugs. The receptors stem from a woman in her twenties or thirties with Graves disease. Both conserved end residues are part of each CDR3.

v_call: TRBV4-2
cdr3_aa: CASSQGDSQPQHF

v_call: TRBV20-1
cdr3_aa: CGFLAGGPREQYF

v_call: TRBV5-1
cdr3_aa: CASRRERYTGELFF

v_call: TRBV6-2/TRBV6-3
cdr3_aa: CASSDDTGFSRTQYF

v_call: TRBV6-4
cdr3_aa: CASSDQTENTEAFF

v_call: TRBV5-1
cdr3_aa: CASSLLDYTGELFF

v_call: TRBV7-2
cdr3_aa: CASLGTEAFF

v_call: TRBV3-1
cdr3_aa: CASSLGGAVTQYF

v_call: TRBV5-5
cdr3_aa: CASHVRRSSGANVLTF

v_call: TRBV27
cdr3_aa: CASSLTGADTEAFF

v_call: TRBV19
cdr3_aa: CASSTGQGMTEAFF

v_call: TRBV19
cdr3_aa: CASSIQSLGNYGYTF

v_call: TRBV20-1
cdr3_aa: CSALGGGRNTGELFF

v_call: TRBV3-1
cdr3_aa: CASSQSTVQETQYF

v_call: TRBV7-2
cdr3_aa: CASSQTRDRVYGYTF

v_call: TRBV20-1
cdr3_aa: CSASGVEGSNNSPLHF

v_call: TRBV28
cdr3_aa: CASSFARGGNQPQHF

v_call: TRBV6-1
cdr3_aa: CASSGASGTDTQYF

v_call: TRBV4-1
cdr3_aa: CASSQTTGDSNQPQHF

v_call: TRBV10-3
cdr3_aa: CAISGLTGGAGGYTF

v_call: TRBV6-1
cdr3_aa: CASRKHKNTEAFF

v_call: TRBV5-1
cdr3_aa: CASSFDRGPEAFF

v_call: TRBV20-1
cdr3_aa: CSATVQQETQYF

v_call: TRBV7-2
cdr3_aa: CASSLVEEPVYEQYF

v_call: TRBV7-9
cdr3_aa: CASSLGGSLSGANVLTF

v_call: TRBV20-1
cdr3_aa: CSARRAGNTGELFF

v_call: TRBV11-2
cdr3_aa: CASSSPRDPQGNSPLHF

v_call: TRBV4-2
cdr3_aa: CASSQDNRGPPGNTIYF

v_call: TRBV12-3/TRBV12-4
cdr3_aa: CASSSRQRMNTEAFF

v_call: TRBV18
cdr3_aa: CASSEDRADEKLFF

v_call: TRBV15
cdr3_aa: CATSGWVSSTGETQYF

v_call: TRBV2
cdr3_aa: CASALRTSMETQYF

v_call: TRBV7-9
cdr3_aa: CASSLTRGLRGNTIYF

v_call: TRBV5-4
cdr3_aa: CATQSGGAKDTQYF

v_call: TRBV6-1
cdr3_aa: CASSENYRAYEQYF

v_call: TRBV6-1
cdr3_aa: CASGKGGANYGYTF

v_call: TRBV7-2
cdr3_aa: CASSLFRQGSSPLHF

v_call: TRBV7-9
cdr3_aa: CASSLVPSGRSDTQYF

v_call: TRBV7-9
cdr3_aa: CASSHKGGLNYGYTF

v_call: TRBV29-1
cdr3_aa: CSAGRGGAVLNTEAFF

v_call: TRBV5-1
cdr3_aa: CASSLGGLSNQPQHF

v_call: TRBV5-1
cdr3_aa: CASSPGTGGYEETQYF

v_call: TRBV20-1
cdr3_aa: CSARGWDRAGPLHF

v_call: TRBV14
cdr3_aa: CANSQVQGSYEQYF

v_call: TRBV10-1
cdr3_aa: CASSEVPGLAGYNEQFF

v_call: TRBV7-9
cdr3_aa: CASSSIPETGDGYTF

v_call: TRBV12-3/TRBV12-4
cdr3_aa: CASSQDRAQYF

v_call: TRBV18
cdr3_aa: CASSVTDTEAFF

v_call: TRBV2
cdr3_aa: CASQGESGNTIYF

v_call: TRBV7-2
cdr3_aa: CASSAPGGGTNEQFF

v_call: TRBV19
cdr3_aa: CASSSSGSTEAFF

v_call: TRBV28
cdr3_aa: CASSLGPGAFF

v_call: TRBV20-1
cdr3_aa: CSARGTSGTDTQYF

v_call: TRBV19
cdr3_aa: CASNRDIDMNTEAFF

v_call: TRBV4-1
cdr3_aa: CASSHREPQESGNTIYF

v_call: TRBV7-2
cdr3_aa: CASSLGGGGFYGYTF